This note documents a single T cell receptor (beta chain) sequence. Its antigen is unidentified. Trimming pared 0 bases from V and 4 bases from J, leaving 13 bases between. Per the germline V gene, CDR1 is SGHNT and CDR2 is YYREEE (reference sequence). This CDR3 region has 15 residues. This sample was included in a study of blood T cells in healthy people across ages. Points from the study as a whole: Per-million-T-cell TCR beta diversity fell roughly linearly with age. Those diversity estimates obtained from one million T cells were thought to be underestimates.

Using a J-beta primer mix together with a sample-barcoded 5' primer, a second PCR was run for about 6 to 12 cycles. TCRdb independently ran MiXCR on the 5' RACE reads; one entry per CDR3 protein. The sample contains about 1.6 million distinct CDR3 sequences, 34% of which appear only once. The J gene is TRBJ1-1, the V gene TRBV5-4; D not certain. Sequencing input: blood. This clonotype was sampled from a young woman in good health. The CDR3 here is CASSLDQRSFTEAFF. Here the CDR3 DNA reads TGTGCCAGCAGCTTGGATCAAAGGAGCTTCACTGAAGCTTTCTTT. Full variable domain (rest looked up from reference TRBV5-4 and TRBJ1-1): ETGVTQSPTHLIKTRGQQVTLRCSSQSGHNTVSWYQQALGQGPQFIFQYYREEENGRGNFPPRFSGLQFPNYSSELNVNALELDDSALYLCASSLDQRSFTEAFFGQGTRLTVV.